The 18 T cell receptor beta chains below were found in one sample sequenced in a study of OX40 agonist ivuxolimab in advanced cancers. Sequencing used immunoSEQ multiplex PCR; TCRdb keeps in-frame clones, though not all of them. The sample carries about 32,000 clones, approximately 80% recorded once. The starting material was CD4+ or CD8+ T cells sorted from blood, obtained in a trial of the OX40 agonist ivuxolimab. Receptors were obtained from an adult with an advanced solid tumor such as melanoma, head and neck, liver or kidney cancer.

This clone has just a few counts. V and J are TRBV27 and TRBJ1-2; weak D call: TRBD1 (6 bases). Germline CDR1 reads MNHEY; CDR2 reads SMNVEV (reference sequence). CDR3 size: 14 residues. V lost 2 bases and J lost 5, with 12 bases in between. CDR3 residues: CASSLRGGQYGYTF. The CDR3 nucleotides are TGTGCCAGCAGTTTAAGAGGCGGACAGTATGGCTACACCTTC.

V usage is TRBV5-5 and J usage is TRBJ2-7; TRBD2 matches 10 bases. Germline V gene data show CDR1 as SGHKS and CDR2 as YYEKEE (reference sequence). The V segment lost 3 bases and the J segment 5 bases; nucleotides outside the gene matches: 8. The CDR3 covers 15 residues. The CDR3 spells CASSSAASGSDEQYF. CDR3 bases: TGTGCCAGCAGCTCGGCGGCTAGCGGGAGTGACGAGCAGTACTTC. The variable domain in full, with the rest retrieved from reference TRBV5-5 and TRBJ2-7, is DAGVTQSPTHLIKTRGQQVTLRCSPISGHKSVSWYQQVLGQGPQFIFQYYEKEERGRGNFPDRFSARQFPNYSSELNVNALLLGDSALYLCASSSAASGSDEQYFGPGTRLTVT.

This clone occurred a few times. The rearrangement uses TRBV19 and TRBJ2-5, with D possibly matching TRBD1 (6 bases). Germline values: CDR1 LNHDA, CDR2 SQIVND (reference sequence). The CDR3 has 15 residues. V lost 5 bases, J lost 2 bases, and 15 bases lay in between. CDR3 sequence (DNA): TGTGCCAGTAGTCCGAGGGGGAACAGGCAAGAGACCCAGTACTTC. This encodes CASSPRGNRQETQYF. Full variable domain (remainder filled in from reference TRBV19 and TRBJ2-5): DGGITQSPKYLFRKEGQNVTLSCEQNLNHDAMYWYRQDPGQGLRLIYYSQIVNDFQKGDIAEGYSVSREKKESFPLTVTSAQKNPTAFYLCASSPRGNRQETQYFGPGTRLLVL.

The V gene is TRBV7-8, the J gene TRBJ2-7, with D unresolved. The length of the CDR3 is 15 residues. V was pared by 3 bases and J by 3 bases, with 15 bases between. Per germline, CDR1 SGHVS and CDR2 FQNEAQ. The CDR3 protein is CASSFEEVAIYEQYF. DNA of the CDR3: TGTGCCAGCAGCTTCGAAGAAGTAGCCATCTACGAGCAGTACTTC.

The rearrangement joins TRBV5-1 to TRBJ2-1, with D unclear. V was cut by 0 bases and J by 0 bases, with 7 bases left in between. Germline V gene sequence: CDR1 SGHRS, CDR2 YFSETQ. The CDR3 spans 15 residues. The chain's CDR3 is CASSLGATSYNEQFF. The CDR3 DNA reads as TGCGCCAGCAGCTTGGGGGCGACCTCCTACAATGAGCAGTTCTTC.

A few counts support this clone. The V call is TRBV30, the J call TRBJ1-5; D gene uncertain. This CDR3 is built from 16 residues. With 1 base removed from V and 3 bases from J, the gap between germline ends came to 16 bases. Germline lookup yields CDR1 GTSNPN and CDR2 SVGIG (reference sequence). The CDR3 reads CAWSGPGLSFNQPQHF. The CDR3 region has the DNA TGTGCCTGGAGTGGCCCTGGACTGAGTTTCAATCAGCCCCAGCATTTT.

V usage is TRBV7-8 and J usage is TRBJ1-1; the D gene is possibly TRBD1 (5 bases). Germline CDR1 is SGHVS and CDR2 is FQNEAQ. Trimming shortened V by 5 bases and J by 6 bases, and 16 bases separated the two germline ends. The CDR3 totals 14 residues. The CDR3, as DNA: TGTGCCAGCAGCCAGGACATGGGGCACGCTGAAGCTTTCTTT. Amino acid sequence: CASSQDMGHAEAFF.

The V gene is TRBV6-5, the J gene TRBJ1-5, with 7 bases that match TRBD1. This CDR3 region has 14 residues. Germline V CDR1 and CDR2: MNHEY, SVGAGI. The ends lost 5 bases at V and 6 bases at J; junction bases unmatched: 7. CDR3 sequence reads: CASSERQGGQPQHF. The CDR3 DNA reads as TGTGCCAGCAGTGAAAGACAGGGTGGTCAGCCCCAGCATTTT.

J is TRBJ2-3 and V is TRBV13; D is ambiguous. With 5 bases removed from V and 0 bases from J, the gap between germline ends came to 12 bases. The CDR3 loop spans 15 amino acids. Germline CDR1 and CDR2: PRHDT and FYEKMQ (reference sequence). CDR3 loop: CASSAYSISTDTQYF. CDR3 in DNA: TGTGCCAGCAGCGCCTACTCGATTAGCACAGATACGCAGTATTTT.

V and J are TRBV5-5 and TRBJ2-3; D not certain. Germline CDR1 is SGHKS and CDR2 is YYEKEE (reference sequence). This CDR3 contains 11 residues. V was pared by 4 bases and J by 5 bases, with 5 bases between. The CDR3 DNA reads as TGTGCCAGCAGCCCCCTAGATACGCAGTATTTT. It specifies CASSPLDTQYF.

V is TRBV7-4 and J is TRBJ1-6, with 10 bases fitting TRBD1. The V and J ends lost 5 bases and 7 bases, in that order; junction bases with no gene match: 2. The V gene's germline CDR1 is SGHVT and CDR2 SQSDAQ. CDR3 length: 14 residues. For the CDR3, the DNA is TGTGCCAGCAGCCAGGGACAGGGGAATTCACCCCTCCACTTT. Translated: CASSQGQGNSPLHF.

CDR3 sequence (DNA): TGTGCCAGCAGCTTAGGAGGGGCCCGCTCTGGAAACACCATATATTTT. Residues: CASSLGGARSGNTIYF. The chain is built from TRBV7-9 and TRBJ1-3; the D gene is possibly TRBD1 (5 bases). The V end was cut by 1 base, the J end by 0 bases, with 10 bases between. Germline V gene data show CDR1 as SEHNR and CDR2 as FQNEAQ (reference sequence). The CDR3 has 16 residues.

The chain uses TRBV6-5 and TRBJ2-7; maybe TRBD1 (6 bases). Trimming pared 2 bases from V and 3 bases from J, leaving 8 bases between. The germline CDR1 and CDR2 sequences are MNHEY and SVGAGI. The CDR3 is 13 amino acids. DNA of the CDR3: TGTGCCAGCAGTTACCTACAGGGCTACGAGCAGTACTTC. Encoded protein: CASSYLQGYEQYF.

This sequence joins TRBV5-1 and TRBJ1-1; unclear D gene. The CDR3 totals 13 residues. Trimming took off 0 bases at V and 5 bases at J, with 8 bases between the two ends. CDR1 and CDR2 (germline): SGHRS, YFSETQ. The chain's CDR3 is CASSLAPVTEAFF. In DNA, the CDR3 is TGCGCCAGCAGCTTGGCCCCGGTAACTGAAGCTTTCTTT.

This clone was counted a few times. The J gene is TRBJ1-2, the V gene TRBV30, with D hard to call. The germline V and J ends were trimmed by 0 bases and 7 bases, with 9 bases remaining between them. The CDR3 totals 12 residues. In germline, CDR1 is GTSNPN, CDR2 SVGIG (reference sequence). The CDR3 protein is CAWSVGGLGYTF. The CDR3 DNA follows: TGTGCCTGGAGTGTGGGAGGGCTTGGCTACACCTTC.

The CDR3 reads CASNGGQNTEAFF. CDR3 bases: TGTGCCAGCAACGGGGGACAGAACACTGAAGCTTTCTTT. V and J are TRBV28 and TRBJ1-1; TRBD1 might be the D (6 bases). V gave up 7 bases and J gave up 1 base, with 10 bases separating them. CDR1 is MDHEN, CDR2 SYDVKM, per germline. The CDR3 spans 13 residues.

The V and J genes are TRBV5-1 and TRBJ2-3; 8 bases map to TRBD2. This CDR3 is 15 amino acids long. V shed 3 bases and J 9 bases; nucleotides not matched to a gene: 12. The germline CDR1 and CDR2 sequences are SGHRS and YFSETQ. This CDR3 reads CASSSQTSGGETQYF. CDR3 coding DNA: TGCGCCAGCAGCTCGCAGACTTCCGGGGGGGAAACGCAGTATTTT. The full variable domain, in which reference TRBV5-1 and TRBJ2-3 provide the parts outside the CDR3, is KAGVTQTPRYLIKTRGQQVTLSCSPISGHRSVSWYQQTPGQGLQFLFEYFSETQRNKGNFPGRFSGRQFSNSRSEMNVSTLELGDSALYLCASSSQTSGGETQYFGPGTRLTVL.

CDR3 protein: CASSLAWPNTEAFF. The CDR3 DNA follows: TGTGCCAGCAGCTTAGCCTGGCCAAACACTGAAGCTTTCTTT. The chain couples TRBV7-2 to TRBJ1-1; unclear D gene. The CDR3 has 14 amino acids. Trimming shortened V by 0 bases and J by 2 bases, and 7 bases separated the two germline ends. From germline, CDR1 is SGHTA and CDR2 FQGNSA.